These T cell receptor beta chains were read from a single sample in a study of high-grade serous ovarian cancer treatment subgroups. Here immunoSEQ multiplex PCR was the method, and the copy in TCRdb shows in-frame clones only, minus some. The repertoire holds 1,700 or so clones, with around 80% as singletons. Specimen: tumor tissue. The receptors here all came from a human donor with high-grade serous ovarian cancer. CDR3s include the opening cysteine and the closing phenylalanine or tryptophan. A D gene is named only where the DNA matches it firmly. The size field is filled for only some rows; it gives once, few, many or a size class.

abundance | j_gene | v_gene | d_gene | CDR3aa | CDR3nt
- | TRBJ2-2 | TRBV11-2 | - | CASSISQYTGELFF | TGTGCCAGCAGCATCAGCCAGTACACCGGGGAGCTGTTTTTT
- | TRBJ1-3 | TRBV9 | - | CASSEFRGHSDTIYF | TGTGCCAGCAGCGAATTCCGGGGTCATTCGGACACCATATATTTT
- | TRBJ1-2 | TRBV6-5 | - | CASSKAQGNYGYTF | TGTGCCAGCAGTAAGGCCCAGGGGAACTATGGCTACACCTTC
- | TRBJ1-3 | TRBV7-2 | - | CASSLVGNTIYF | TGTGCCAGCAGCTTAGTTGGAAACACCATATATTTT
- | TRBJ2-7 | TRBV7-2 | TRBD2 | CASSLSGGTYEQYF | TGTGCCAGCAGCCTTAGCGGGGGGACCTACGAGCAGTACTTC
- | TRBJ2-1 | TRBV19 | TRBD1 | CASSILGTADYNEQFF | TGTGCCAGTAGTATTCTTGGGACAGCGGACTACAATGAGCAGTTCTTC
- | TRBJ1-2 | TRBV11-2 | - | CASSRQVHYGYTF | TGCGCCAGCAGCCGACAGGTTCACTATGGCTACACCTTC
- | TRBJ2-7 | TRBV9 | - | CASSVDSGGMNEQYF | TGTGCCAGCAGCGTAGACTCAGGGGGGATGAACGAGCAGTACTTC
- | TRBJ1-2 | TRBV9 | - | CASSAQGYYGYTF | TGTGCCAGCAGCGCACAGGGATACTATGGCTACACCTTC
- | TRBJ2-2 | TRBV4-1 | TRBD2 | CASSQREGPNTGELFF | TGCGCCAGCAGCCAAAGGGAGGGGCCGAACACCGGGGAGCTGTTTTTT
- | TRBJ2-5 | TRBV7-2 | TRBD2 | CASSLASSGGRYITQYF | TGTGCCAGCAGCTTAGCCTCTAGCGGGGGGCGATATATTACCCAGTACTTC
- | TRBJ2-2 | TRBV27 | TRBD1 | CASSFQGADTGELFF | TGTGCCAGCAGTTTCCAGGGGGCGGACACCGGGGAGCTGTTTTTT
- | TRBJ2-4 | TRBV15 | - | CATSPPLRKSAKNIQYF | TGTGCCACCAGCCCTCCACTCAGGAAATCGGCCAAAAACATTCAGTACTTC
- | TRBJ1-4 | TRBV7-2 | - | CASSPRGGLNEKLFF | TGTGCCAGCAGCCCGCGAGGAGGGCTGAATGAAAAACTGTTTTTT
- | TRBJ1-1 | TRBV6-5 | TRBD1 | CASSYQGTGIAFF | TGTGCCAGCAGTTACCAAGGGACAGGCATAGCTTTCTTT
- | TRBJ1-5 | TRBV28 | - | CASRGGFGQPQHF | TGTGCCAGCAGGGGCGGGTTTGGTCAGCCCCAGCATTTT
- | TRBJ2-5 | TRBV29-1 | - | CSVDGRERHQETQYF | TGCAGCGTTGATGGCCGGGAGAGACACCAAGAGACCCAGTACTTC
- | TRBJ1-1 | TRBV9 | - | CASSLRGDTRDGEAFF | TGTGCCAGCTCTCTCCGGGGTGACACCCGCGATGGGGAAGCTTTCTTT
- | TRBJ2-1 | TRBV20-1 | - | CSASWWGGRFF | TGCAGTGCTAGTTGGTGGGGGGGCCGGTTCTTC
- | TRBJ2-1 | TRBV5-1 | TRBD2 | CASSGEGSGDEQFF | TGCGCCAGCAGCGGGGAGGGATCAGGCGATGAGCAGTTCTTC
- | TRBJ2-7 | TRBV10-3 | - | CAISERYEQYF | TGTGCCATCAGCGAACGGTACGAGCAGTACTTC
- | TRBJ1-2 | TRBV19 | - | CASRPDSPNYGYTF | TGTGCCAGTAGGCCGGACAGCCCGAACTATGGCTACACCTTC
large | TRBJ1-1 | TRBV30 | TRBD1 | CAWAPRQGVTEAFF | TGTGCCTGGGCTCCGAGACAGGGAGTGACTGAAGCTTTCTTT
- | TRBJ2-1 | TRBV7-3 | TRBD2 | CASSLLAGEVDEQFF | TGTGCCAGCAGCTTACTCGCGGGAGAAGTCGATGAGCAGTTCTTC
- | TRBJ2-4 | TRBV5-6 | TRBD1 | CASSLEKGQGAEAKNIQYF | TGTGCCAGCAGCTTGGAGAAGGGACAGGGGGCGGAAGCCAAAAACATTCAGTACTTC
- | TRBJ1-1 | TRBV7-3 | - | CASSLLSVTEAFF | TGTGCCAGCAGCTTACTCTCTGTTACTGAAGCTTTCTTT
few | TRBJ2-7 | TRBV7-9 | - | CASSAPGSVEQYF | TGTGCCAGCAGCGCCCCGGGCTCGGTCGAGCAGTACTTC
- | TRBJ2-5 | TRBV30 | - | CAWSVQGAQETQYF | TGTGCCTGGAGTGTACAAGGGGCGCAAGAGACCCAGTACTTC
- | TRBJ2-2 | TRBV2 | TRBD2 | CASIGLARAGELFF | TGTGCCAGCATCGGACTAGCACGGGCTGGGGAGCTGTTTTTT
- | TRBJ2-2 | TRBV4-2 | - | CASGEGGAGELFF | TGTGCCAGCGGCGAGGGGGGGGCCGGGGAGCTGTTTTTT
- | TRBJ1-2 | TRBV7-3 | - | CASSLTAEYGYTF | TGTGCCAGCAGCTTAACCGCAGAGTATGGCTACACCTTC
- | TRBJ2-5 | TRBV28 | - | CASTLPGRETQYF | TGTGCCAGCACCCTTCCGGGGAGGGAGACCCAGTACTTC
- | TRBJ1-1 | TRBV13 | - | CASKQGNTEAFF | TGTGCCAGCAAGCAGGGCAACACTGAAGCTTTCTTT
- | TRBJ1-1 | TRBV5-1 | TRBD1 | CASSPGAGQGVEAFF | TGCGCCAGCAGCCCGGGGGCGGGACAGGGAGTTGAAGCTTTCTTT
- | TRBJ1-1 | TRBV6-6 | - | CASSYSVEGTEAFF | TGTGCCAGCAGTTACAGTGTCGAAGGCACTGAAGCTTTCTTT
- | TRBJ1-6 | TRBV19 | - | CASSTEEASPLHF | TGTGCCAGTAGTACCGAGGAAGCTTCACCCCTCCACTTT
- | TRBJ2-3 | TRBV4-1 | TRBD2 | CASSQAGLAGAGGTDTQYF | TGCGCCAGCAGCCAAGCGGGGCTAGCGGGGGCGGGGGGCACAGATACGCAGTATTTT
- | TRBJ1-6 | TRBV5-6 | - | CASSFGTVNSPLHF | TGTGCCAGCAGCTTCGGGACGGTTAATTCACCCCTCCACTTT
- | TRBJ2-5 | TRBV18 | - | CASSRGETQYF | TGTGCCAGCTCAAGAGGGGAGACCCAGTACTTC
- | TRBJ1-2 | TRBV6-6 | - | CASSSVQGYYGYTF | TGTGCCAGCAGTTCGGTACAGGGTTACTATGGCTACACCTTC
large | TRBJ1-2 | TRBV4-3 | - | CASSRQVHYGYTF | TGCGCCAGCAGCCGACAGGTTCACTATGGCTACACCTTC
- | TRBJ1-2 | TRBV29-1 | - | CSVESGRKGYTF | TGCAGCGTTGAGTCAGGGCGGAAAGGCTACACCTTC
- | TRBJ2-2 | TRBV5-1 | - | CASSFSGPGELFF | TGCGCCAGCAGCTTTTCAGGGCCCGGGGAGCTGTTTTTT
- | TRBJ2-7 | TRBV9 | TRBD1 | CASSPGTGDPYEQYF | TGTGCCAGCAGCCCCGGGACAGGGGACCCCTACGAGCAGTACTTC
- | TRBJ2-3 | TRBV29-1 | TRBD2 | CSESSGGGADTQYF | TGCAGCGAGAGTAGCGGGGGGGGCGCAGATACGCAGTATTTT
- | TRBJ2-6 | TRBV4-1 | - | CASSLDRKSSGANVLTF | TGCGCCAGCAGCCTCGACAGAAAAAGCTCTGGGGCCAACGTCCTGACTTTC
few | TRBJ2-7 | TRBV5-6 | - | CASSPAGVYEQYF | TGTGCCAGCAGCCCAGCGGGTGTCTACGAGCAGTACTTC
few | TRBJ1-6 | TRBV9 | - | CASTRGGAGDSPLHF | TGTGCCAGCACCCGGGGCGGGGCCGGGGATTCACCCCTCCACTTT
- | TRBJ2-3 | TRBV11-2 | - | CASSLDRTPPVQYF | TGTGCCAGCAGCCTTGACAGGACCCCCCCCGTGCAGTATTTT
- | TRBJ2-5 | TRBV7-9 | - | CASSLKGTQYF | TGTGCCAGCAGCTTAAAGGGGACCCAGTACTTC
- | TRBJ1-4 | TRBV5-1 | - | CASSLDGVTNEKLFF | TGCGCCAGCAGCTTAGACGGTGTAACTAATGAAAAACTGTTTTTT
- | TRBJ1-2 | TRBV5-4 | TRBD1 | CASSLAPGDRVGVYTF | TGTGCCAGCAGCTTGGCCCCCGGGGACAGGGTCGGGGTCTACACCTTC
- | TRBJ1-1 | TRBV6-5 | - | CASSRSRNTEAFF | TGTGCCAGCAGCCGCTCGCGGAACACTGAAGCTTTCTTT
- | TRBJ1-4 | TRBV4-2 | TRBD1 | CASSQEGRQGSEKLFF | TGTGCCAGCAGCCAAGAGGGGAGACAGGGGAGTGAAAAACTGTTTTTT
- | TRBJ1-2 | TRBV6-6 | - | CASTSSPGSDYGYTF | TGTGCCAGCACCTCCAGTCCGGGCTCGGACTATGGCTACACCTTC